Sequencing of this T cell receptor (beta chain) was carried out in a study of identifying expanded T cells in peripheral blood. General observations from the study: Over approximately two and four weeks, about 16 and 20 clones changed, versus around 1.2 between replicates. Roughly two-week clone count variance significantly increased as total template count grew.

CDR1 is PRHDT, CDR2 FYEKMQ, per germline (reference sequence). The ends were cut back, 3 bases at V and 4 bases at J, with 9 bases in the middle. The CDR3 contains 13 residues. Concerning this clone: What it recognizes is unknown.

Profiled with immunoSEQ multiplex PCR; TCRdb holds only in-frame clones, not every one. The repertoire holds more than 65,000 clones, over 75% seen once, with around 2.7% in the top ten. This chain links TRBV13 with TRBJ2-5, with D perhaps TRBD2 (6 bases). The TCR originated in a person aged 18 to 69 in good health. The source material was blood. CDR3 loop: CASSFRGRETQYF. CDR3 DNA sequence: TGTGCCAGCAGCTTTCGGGGGAGAGAGACCCAGTACTTC.